This is a list of T cell receptor beta chains from one sample in a study of cytomegalovirus exposure and HLA in healthy donors. The method was immunoSEQ multiplex PCR; TCRdb's version includes in-frame clones alone and lacks a portion of them. The table has tens of thousands of clones, 67% seen once. The sequencing sample was made of PBMCs. All receptors derive from a woman aged 50 to 65 in good health and CMV-seropositive. CDR3s include the opening cysteine and the closing phenylalanine or tryptophan. The D gene is left open where the match is weak. Clone size appears in some rows only: once, few, many, or a class for an expanded clone.

D: TRBD2; V: TRBV5-6; size: .; J: TRBJ2-7; CDR3: CASSLTSGGSYEQYF; DNA: TGTGCCAGCAGCTTGACTAGCGGGGGATCCTACGAGCAGTACTTC
D: TRBD1; V: TRBV28; size: .; J: TRBJ1-4; CDR3: CASSARQGATNEKLFF; DNA: TGTGCCAGCAGTGCGAGACAGGGGGCAACTAATGAAAAACTGTTTTTT
D: TRBD1; V: TRBV7-9; size: .; J: TRBJ1-5; CDR3: CASSPPGQGAQPQHF; DNA: TGTGCCAGCAGCCCCCCGGGACAGGGAGCTCAGCCCCAGCATTTT
D: TRBD1; V: TRBV4-1; size: few; J: TRBJ1-6; CDR3: CASSLGQGTYNSPLHF; DNA: TGCGCCAGCAGCCTCGGACAGGGGACCTATAATTCACCCCTCCACTTT
D: .; V: TRBV28; size: few; J: TRBJ2-3; CDR3: CASSLRGSPLTDTQYF; DNA: TGTGCCAGCAGTTTAAGGGGGAGTCCTCTCACAGATACGCAGTATTTT
D: .; V: TRBV28; size: .; J: TRBJ1-5; CDR3: CASSPTPGARDQPQHF; DNA: TGTGCCAGCAGTCCTACACCTGGGGCCAGGGATCAGCCCCAGCATTTT
D: TRBD1; V: TRBV5-4; size: .; J: TRBJ2-1; CDR3: CASSRQGENEQFF; DNA: TGTGCCAGCAGCCGACAGGGGGAGAATGAGCAGTTCTTC
D: TRBD1; V: TRBV7-6; size: few; J: TRBJ2-7; CDR3: CASSFGQGSEQYF; DNA: TGTGCCAGCAGCTTCGGACAGGGGAGCGAGCAGTACTTC
D: TRBD1; V: TRBV19; size: .; J: TRBJ1-1; CDR3: CASGTTSGQGASEAFF; DNA: TGTGCCAGTGGAACGACCTCCGGACAGGGGGCTTCTGAAGCTTTCTTT
D: .; V: TRBV30; size: .; J: TRBJ1-1; CDR3: CAWRLNTEAFF; DNA: TGTGCCTGGAGACTAAACACTGAAGCTTTCTTT
D: .; V: TRBV2; size: .; J: TRBJ2-1; CDR3: CASSYTGSEQFF; DNA: TGTGCCAGCAGTTACACAGGGAGTGAGCAGTTCTTC
D: .; V: TRBV27; size: .; J: TRBJ2-1; CDR3: CASSPVQGSGYYNEQFF; DNA: TGTGCCAGCAGTCCGGTTCAAGGTAGCGGCTACTACAATGAGCAGTTCTTC
D: .; V: TRBV14; size: once; J: TRBJ1-1; CDR3: CASSLGGGNTEAFF; DNA: TGTGCCAGCAGCCTCGGGGGGGGGAACACTGAAGCTTTCTTT
D: .; V: TRBV19; size: medium-sized; J: TRBJ1-1; CDR3: CASSPRTDTEAFF; DNA: TGTGCCAGTAGTCCCCGAACTGACACTGAAGCTTTCTTT
D: .; V: TRBV19; size: .; J: TRBJ2-7; CDR3: CASKEGARHEQYF; DNA: TGTGCCAGTAAGGAGGGGGCAAGGCACGAGCAGTACTTC
D: .; V: TRBV29-1; size: .; J: TRBJ2-7; CDR3: CSVEDRGIYEQYF; DNA: TGCAGCGTTGAAGATCGAGGAATTTACGAGCAGTACTTC
D: .; V: TRBV7-6; size: .; J: TRBJ2-2; CDR3: CASSPSRGGISTFGELFF; DNA: TGTGCCAGCAGCCCATCACGAGGGGGAATTTCCACATTCGGGGAGCTGTTTTTT
D: .; V: TRBV29-1; size: .; J: TRBJ1-4; CDR3: CGSGGVGEKLFF; DNA: TGCGGGTCCGGGGGGGTGGGTGAAAAACTGTTTTTT
D: .; V: TRBV29-1; size: few; J: TRBJ1-2; CDR3: CSVGGQGKGYTF; DNA: TGCAGCGTTGGGGGGCAGGGGAAAGGCTACACCTTC
D: .; V: TRBV11-2; size: .; J: TRBJ2-1; CDR3: CASSLVSPNYNEQFF; DNA: TGTGCCAGCAGCTTAGTTAGCCCAAACTACAATGAGCAGTTCTTC
D: .; V: TRBV5-6; size: .; J: TRBJ2-7; CDR3: CASSSNYEQYF; DNA: TGTGCCAGCAGCTCTAACTACGAGCAGTACTTC
D: TRBD1; V: TRBV28; size: once; J: TRBJ1-6; CDR3: CASLTTGERSPLHF; DNA: TGTGCCAGCCTGACGACAGGGGAAAGATCACCCCTCCACTTT
D: .; V: TRBV4-1; size: .; J: TRBJ1-5; CDR3: CASSRSRLDSNQPQHF; DNA: TGCGCCAGCAGCCGCTCCAGACTGGATAGCAATCAGCCCCAGCATTTT